This TCR beta chain stems from a study of T-cell reconstitution after alpha-beta-depleted transplantation in children. This clonotype was seen repeatedly, ten times or more. The length of the CDR3 is 16 residues. J was trimmed by 5 bases and V by 4 bases; bases with no gene match: 14. Per the germline V gene, CDR1 is SGHRS and CDR2 is YFSETQ. TCRbeta library construction was performed incorporating unique molecular identifiers. MiXCR, applied by TCRdb to the PCR reads, yields one record per CDR3 protein. The data show 200,000 to 250,000 distinct CDR3 sequences, around 8% seen once. This receptor was taken from a male patient aged 10-17 years who had a stem cell transplant for acute lymphoblastic leukemia, so the T cells may come from the graft donor. This chain joins TRBV5-1 and TRBJ2-7; 8 nucleotides agree with TRBD1. The sample here was PBMCs, mostly from graft donor cells, taken 180 days after TCRalphabeta/CD19-depleted stem cell transplant. The CDR3, as DNA: TGCGCCAGCAGCCCTTCTCCGGACAGGGCACCCCACGAGCAGTACTTC. Amino acids: CASSPSPDRAPHEQYF.